One sample yielded the 22 T cell receptor beta chains listed below, sequenced in a study of T cell responses to AZD1222 COVID-19 vaccine. Clones were read by immunoSEQ multiplex PCR, and TCRdb kept only the in-frame ones, dropping some. The sample lists 55,000 to 70,000 clones, about 91% occurring once. Sequenced here: peripheral blood, sampled 28 days after the second AZD1222 dose. These TCRs come from an adult who received the AZD1222 COVID-19 vaccine.

The genes are TRBV28 and TRBJ2-3; D may correspond to TRBD1 or TRBD2 (5 bases each). The CDR3 runs 14 residues. V was trimmed by 2 bases and J by 1 base, leaving 7 bases between them. Germline CDR1 and CDR2: MDHEN and SYDVKM. CDR3 amino acids: CASSLGDRTDTQYF. The CDR3 coding sequence is TGTGCCAGCAGTTTAGGGGACCGCACAGATACGCAGTATTTT.

For the CDR3, the DNA is TGTGCCAGCAGTCCCCACCCAGGCGAGCAGTACTTC. Protein: CASSPHPGEQYF. V is TRBV12-3 or TRBV12-4 and J is TRBJ2-7; D gene uncertain. The CDR3 loop spans 12 amino acids. Deletions cut 5 bases from V and 6 bases from J, with 11 bases between.

This clone was recorded once. The CDR3 region has the DNA TGCGCCAGCAGCTTGGAGCCAGAGAGCAATCAGCCCCAGCATTTT. As protein: CASSLEPESNQPQHF. J is TRBJ1-5 and V is TRBV5-1; D gene unclear. Trimming shortened V by 0 bases and J by 1 base, and 8 bases separated the two germline ends. Germline CDR1 SGHRS, CDR2 YFSETQ. The CDR3 length is 15 residues.

This sequence joins TRBV21-1 and TRBJ1-5. TRBV21-1 is marked as a pseudogene. This CDR3 comprises 14 residues. The CDR3 DNA reads as TGTGCCAGCAGCAAAAACCAAGGAAATCAGCCCCAGCATTTT. Residues: CASSKNQGNQPQHF.

The chain recombines TRBV4-2 with TRBJ1-3, with D unresolved. The CDR3 is made up of 13 amino acids. Trimming took 4 bases from V and 4 from J, leaving 8 bases between them. Germline V gene sequence: CDR1 LGHNA, CDR2 YNFKEQ. CDR3 in DNA: TGTGCCAGCAGCCCTCCATTCGGAAACACCATATATTTT. Its protein is CASSPPFGNTIYF.

This clone showed up just a few times. The CDR3 region is CASSRSQLAGGDEQFF. The CDR3 nucleotides are TGCGCCAGCAGCCGTTCACAGCTAGCGGGGGGCGATGAGCAGTTCTTC. J is TRBJ2-1 and V is TRBV4-1, with 11 bases identical to TRBD2. After removal of 4 bases from V and 8 bases from J, the junction contained 10 bases not matched to a gene. The CDR3 is made up of 16 amino acids. Germline V gene sequence: CDR1 MGHRA, CDR2 YSYEKL.

This clone was seen only once. The chain employs TRBV4-3 and TRBJ2-1, with TRBD2 matching 8 bases. Germline V gene data show CDR1 as LGHNA and CDR2 as YSLEER. The length of the CDR3 is 15 residues. The V gene end was trimmed by 0 bases and the J gene end by 4 bases; junction bases not matched to a gene: 2. The CDR3 DNA sequence: TGCGCCAGCAGCCAAGAGCGGGGGGATTACAATGAGCAGTTCTTC. As protein: CASSQERGDYNEQFF.

The chain is built from TRBV12-5 and TRBJ1-2; TRBD1 matches at 7 bases. V dropped 7 bases and J dropped 4; count of bases not matched to a gene: 15. Germline V CDR1 and CDR2: LGHNT, FRNRAP. The CDR3 has 16 amino acids. CDR3 protein: CASAQTLTGTTYGYTF. CDR3 bases: TGTGCTAGTGCCCAAACGCTGACAGGGACCACCTATGGCTACACCTTC.

The chain links TRBV11-2 to TRBJ2-3, with D unclear. The CDR3 contains 17 residues. Germline-derived CDR1 and CDR2 are SGHAT and FQNNGV. Trimming pared 1 base from V and 7 bases from J, leaving 21 bases between. The CDR3 reads CASSLVGSIWSQNTQYF. The CDR3 nucleotides are TGTGCCAGCAGCTTAGTAGGTAGCATATGGTCCCAGAATACGCAGTATTTT.

This chain links TRBV4-1 with TRBJ2-1, with D perhaps TRBD1 (5 bases). CDR3 length: 16 residues. Trimming took 0 bases from V and 5 from J, leaving 14 bases between them. From germline, CDR1 is MGHRA and CDR2 YSYEKL. CDR3 sequence reads: CASSQESPQGHNEQFF. The CDR3 DNA follows: TGCGCCAGCAGCCAAGAGTCACCGCAGGGCCACAATGAGCAGTTCTTC.

The chain employs TRBV5-8 and TRBJ2-7, with 7 bases lining up with TRBD1. Germline V lookup: CDR1 SGHTS, CDR2 YDEGEE. The CDR3 length is 15 residues. Germline trimming cut 5 bases from V and 3 bases from J; bases unmatched to any gene: 11. CDR3 amino acids: CASSLGDRYIYEQYF. CDR3 nucleotide sequence: TGTGCCAGCAGTCTTGGGGACAGATATATCTACGAGCAGTACTTC.

The rearrangement joins TRBV6-8 to TRBJ2-3; TRBD2 agrees at 8 bases. The germline CDR1 and CDR2 sequences are MNHGY and SAAAGT. This CDR3 is built from 16 residues. The V gene end was trimmed by 6 bases and the J gene end by 3 bases; junction bases not matched to a gene: 11. The CDR3 coding sequence is TGTGCCAGCAGGCGGACTAGCAGGATCCTTACAGATACGCAGTATTTT. It codes for CASRRTSRILTDTQYF.

This chain links TRBV6-5 with TRBJ2-7, with D tentatively TRBD2 (6 bases). V lost 6 bases, J lost 2 bases, and 17 bases lay in between. Looked up from germline, CDR1 is MNHEY and CDR2 is SVGAGI. This CDR3 comprises 15 residues. In DNA, the CDR3 is TGTGCCAGCAGACCCCGGTCGGGAGACACCTACGAGCAGTACTTC. This codes for CASRPRSGDTYEQYF.

The chain links TRBV14 to TRBJ2-5; D is uncertain. The V end lost 1 base, the J end lost 1 base, and 10 bases lay between the germline ends. Germline V gene sequence: CDR1 SGHDN, CDR2 FVKESK. This CDR3 region has 15 residues. The CDR3 nucleotides are TGTGCCAGCAGCCAAGGTTTACGGGCCCAAGAGACCCAGTACTTC. Protein sequence: CASSQGLRAQETQYF.

The CDR3 DNA sequence: TGTGCCAGCAGTCGGGCTTCGTCCTACGAGCAGTACTTC. This codes for CASSRASSYEQYF. The chain has TRBV9 and TRBJ2-7; D unclear. Germline V gives CDR1 SGDLS, CDR2 YYNGEE. The CDR3 totals 13 residues. With 5 bases removed from V and 1 base from J, the gap between germline ends came to 10 bases.

The chain recombines TRBV5-1 with TRBJ2-7; 7 bases map to TRBD1. The germline V gene encodes CDR1 SGHRS and CDR2 YFSETQ. This CDR3 is built from 21 residues. The trim removed 1 base at V and 0 bases at J, leaving 22 bases unmatched. CDR3 DNA sequence: TGCGCCAGCAGCTTGCCGGGCGCCGTAGGGGCAACGGGACAGAGCTCCTACGAGCAGTACTTC. As protein: CASSLPGAVGATGQSSYEQYF.

V and J are TRBV30 and TRBJ2-5, with TRBD1 identical over 7 bases. After removal of 0 bases from V and 2 bases from J, the junction contained 21 bases not matched to a gene. CDR3 size: 20 residues. CDR1 is GTSNPN and CDR2 is SVGIG in the germline V gene (reference sequence). CDR3 bases: TGTGCCTGGAGTGTACAGGCAGGGGGATGGATAGGGGATGGACAAGAGACCCAGTACTTC. As protein: CAWSVQAGGWIGDGQETQYF.

CDR3 loop: CASSHGVEGVKTQYF. The CDR3 DNA is TGTGCCAGCAGCCATGGCGTCGAGGGAGTGAAGACCCAGTACTTC. This rearrangement joins TRBV3-1 (or the pseudogene TRBV3-2) to TRBJ2-5, with D perhaps TRBD2 (5 bases). V was shortened by 3 bases and J by 6 bases, with 17 bases between the two germline ends. CDR1 and CDR2 from the germline V gene are LGHDT and YNNKEL (reference sequence). The CDR3 is 15 residues long.

The chain combines TRBV9 with TRBJ2-2; 10 positions agree with TRBD1. From germline, CDR1 is SGDLS and CDR2 YYNGEE. V gave up 4 bases and J gave up 7 bases; unmatched junction bases: 4. The CDR3 runs 14 residues. The CDR3 region is CASSLTGGGGELFF. The CDR3 DNA follows: TGTGCCAGCAGCCTGACAGGGGGCGGCGGGGAGCTGTTTTTT.

This chain links TRBV19 with TRBJ2-1; no clear D. The germline V gene encodes CDR1 LNHDA and CDR2 SQIVND (reference sequence). V was pared by 1 base and J by 2 bases, with 12 bases between. The CDR3 is 16 amino acids. The chain's CDR3 is CASSIARSFTYNEQFF. As DNA, the CDR3 is TGTGCCAGTAGTATAGCAAGGTCCTTCACCTACAATGAGCAGTTCTTC.

The table lists this clone with a count of one. The rearrangement uses TRBV6-5 and TRBJ2-7, with D possibly TRBD1 on 6 matching bases. The V end was cut by 5 bases, the J end by 2 bases, with 13 bases between. The CDR3 runs to 14 residues. From germline, CDR1 is MNHEY and CDR2 SVGAGI. The CDR3 nucleotides read TGTGCCAGCAGTACGACAGGCCCAACCTACGAGCAGTACTTC. Residues: CASSTTGPTYEQYF.

The chain links TRBV2 to TRBJ2-7; D possibly matches TRBD1 or TRBD2 (6 bases each). Germline CDR1 SNHLY, CDR2 FYNNEI. CDR3 length: 14 amino acids. V lost 5 bases, J lost 4 bases, and 15 bases lay in between. The CDR3 reads CASSSRGHIYEQYF. CDR3 nucleotide sequence: TGTGCCAGCAGTTCGCGGGGACACATATACGAGCAGTACTTC.